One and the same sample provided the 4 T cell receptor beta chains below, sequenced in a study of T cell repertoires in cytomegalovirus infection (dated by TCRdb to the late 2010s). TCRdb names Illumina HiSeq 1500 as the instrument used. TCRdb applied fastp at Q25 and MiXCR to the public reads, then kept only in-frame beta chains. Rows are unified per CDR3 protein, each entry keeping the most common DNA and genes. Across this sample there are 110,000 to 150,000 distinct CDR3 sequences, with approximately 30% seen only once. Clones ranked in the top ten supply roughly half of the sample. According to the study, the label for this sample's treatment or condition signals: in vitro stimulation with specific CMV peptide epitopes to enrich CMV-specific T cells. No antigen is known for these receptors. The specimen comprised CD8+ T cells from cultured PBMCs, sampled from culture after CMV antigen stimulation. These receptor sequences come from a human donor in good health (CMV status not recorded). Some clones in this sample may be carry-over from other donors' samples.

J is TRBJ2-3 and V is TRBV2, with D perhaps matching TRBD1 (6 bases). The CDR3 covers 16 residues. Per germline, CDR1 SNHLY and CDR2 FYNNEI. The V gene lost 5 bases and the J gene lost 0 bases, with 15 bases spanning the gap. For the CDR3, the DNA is TGTGCCAGCAGTCTCGCCGCAGGGGATAGCACAGATACGCAGTATTTT. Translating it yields CASSLAAGDSTDTQYF.

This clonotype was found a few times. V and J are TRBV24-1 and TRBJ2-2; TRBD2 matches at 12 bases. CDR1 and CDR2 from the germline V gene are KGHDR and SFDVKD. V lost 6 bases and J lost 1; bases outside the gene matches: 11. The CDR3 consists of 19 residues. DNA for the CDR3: TGTGCCACCAGTACTCAATCAACTAGCGGGGGGAAGAACACCGGGGAGCTGTTTTTT. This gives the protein CATSTQSTSGGKNTGELFF.

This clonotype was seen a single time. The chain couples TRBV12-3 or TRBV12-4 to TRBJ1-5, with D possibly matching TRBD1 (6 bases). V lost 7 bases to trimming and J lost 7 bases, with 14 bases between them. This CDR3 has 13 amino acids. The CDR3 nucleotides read TGTGCCAGCACCTCGGGGGCTTGGCAGCCCCAGCATTTT. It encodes CASTSGAWQPQHF.

The DNA of the CDR3 is TGCAGTGCTAGGGACAGGGTTGCGTCCAATCAGCCCCAGCATTTT. It codes for CSARDRVASNQPQHF. This chain connects TRBV20-1 to TRBJ1-5; TRBD1 matches 8 bases. CDR3 length equals 15 residues. The trim removed 3 bases at V and 3 bases at J, leaving 7 bases unmatched. The germline V gene encodes CDR1 DFQATT and CDR2 SNEGSKA (reference sequence).